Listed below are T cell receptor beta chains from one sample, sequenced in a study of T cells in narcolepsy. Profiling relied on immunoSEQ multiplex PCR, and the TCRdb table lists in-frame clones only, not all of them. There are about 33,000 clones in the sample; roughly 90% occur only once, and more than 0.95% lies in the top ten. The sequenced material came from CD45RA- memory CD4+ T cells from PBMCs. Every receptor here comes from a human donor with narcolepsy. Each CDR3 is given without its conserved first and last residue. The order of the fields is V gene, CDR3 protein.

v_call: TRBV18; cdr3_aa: ASSPRGRVEGYT
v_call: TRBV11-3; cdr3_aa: ASSQSSGDLGEQY
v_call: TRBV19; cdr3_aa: ASSRNTGELF
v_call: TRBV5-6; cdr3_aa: ASSLAVSLNEKLF
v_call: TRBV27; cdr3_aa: ASSRRQNQETQY
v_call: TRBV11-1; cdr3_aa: ASSKGQNNSPLH
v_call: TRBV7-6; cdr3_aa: ASSPGLAGTRSNNEQF
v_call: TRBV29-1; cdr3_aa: SVSPGQADTEAF
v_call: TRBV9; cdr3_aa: ASSVAAGSHNEQF
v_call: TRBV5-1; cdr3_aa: ASSPRLATNEKLF
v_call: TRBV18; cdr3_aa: ASSPTSGITANTGELF
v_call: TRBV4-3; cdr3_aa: ASSQDPPGGNSPLH
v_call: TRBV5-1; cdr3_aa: ASSPLGAGGRETQY
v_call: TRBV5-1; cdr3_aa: ASSSWNTEAF
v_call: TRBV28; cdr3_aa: ASSLSRNTIY
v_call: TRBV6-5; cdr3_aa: ASSYLLTSSTDTQY
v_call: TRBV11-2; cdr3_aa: ASSLRRHPYEQY
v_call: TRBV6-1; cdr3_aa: ASSFEGQPQH
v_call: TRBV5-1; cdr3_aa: ASSAGTGDNQPQH
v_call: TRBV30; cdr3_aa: AWSVQGTGNTEAF
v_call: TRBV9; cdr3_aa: ASSVEELAGLQETQY
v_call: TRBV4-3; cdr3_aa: ASSQGSAGGSYT
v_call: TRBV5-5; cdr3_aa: ASKLKGGSEAF
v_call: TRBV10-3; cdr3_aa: ATQPREDSRSGNTIY
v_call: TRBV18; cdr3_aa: ASSPEGVRAIGQY